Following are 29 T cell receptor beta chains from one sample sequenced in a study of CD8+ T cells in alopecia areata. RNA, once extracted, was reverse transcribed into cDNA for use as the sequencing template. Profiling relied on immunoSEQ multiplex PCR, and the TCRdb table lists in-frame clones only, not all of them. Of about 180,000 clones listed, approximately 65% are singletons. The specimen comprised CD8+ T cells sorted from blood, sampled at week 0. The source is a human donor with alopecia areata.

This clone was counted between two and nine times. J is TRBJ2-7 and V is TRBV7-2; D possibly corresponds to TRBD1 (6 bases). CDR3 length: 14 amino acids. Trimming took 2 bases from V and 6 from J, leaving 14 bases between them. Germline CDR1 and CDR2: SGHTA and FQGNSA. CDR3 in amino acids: CASSLTPGAREQYF. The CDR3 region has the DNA TGTGCCAGCAGCTTAACTCCAGGGGCACGCGAGCAGTACTTC.

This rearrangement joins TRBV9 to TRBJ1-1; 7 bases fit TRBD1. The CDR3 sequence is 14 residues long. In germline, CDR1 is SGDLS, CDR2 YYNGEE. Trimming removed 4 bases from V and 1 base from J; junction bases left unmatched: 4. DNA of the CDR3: TGTGCCAGCAGCACTTGGACAGGGAACACTGAAGCTTTCTTT. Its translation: CASSTWTGNTEAFF.

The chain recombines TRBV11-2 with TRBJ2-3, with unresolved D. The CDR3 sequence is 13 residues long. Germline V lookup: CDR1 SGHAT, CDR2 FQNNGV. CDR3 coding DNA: TGTACCACCCTCGGATCTCAGACAGATACGCAGTATTTT. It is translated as CTTLGSQTDTQYF.

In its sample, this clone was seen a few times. CDR3 amino acids: CASSLARTGDPYGYTF. The CDR3 DNA reads TGCGCCAGCAGCTTGGCACGGACAGGGGACCCCTATGGCTACACCTTC. The chain couples TRBV5-1 to TRBJ1-2; 9 bases line up with TRBD1. V trimming: 0 bases; J trimming: 4 bases; junction bases outside the gene matches: 7. This CDR3 comprises 16 residues. Germline CDR1 reads SGHRS; CDR2 reads YFSETQ.

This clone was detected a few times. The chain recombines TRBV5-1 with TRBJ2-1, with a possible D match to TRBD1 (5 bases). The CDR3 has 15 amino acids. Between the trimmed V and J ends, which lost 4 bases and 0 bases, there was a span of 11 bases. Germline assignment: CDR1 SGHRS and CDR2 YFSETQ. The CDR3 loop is CASSPRQSSYNEQFF. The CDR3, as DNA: TGCGCCAGCAGCCCGAGACAGAGCTCCTACAATGAGCAGTTCTTC. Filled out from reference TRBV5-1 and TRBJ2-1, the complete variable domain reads KAGVTQTPRYLIKTRGQQVTLSCSPISGHRSVSWYQQTPGQGLQFLFEYFSETQRNKGNFPGRFSGRQFSNSRSEMNVSTLELGDSALYLCASSPRQSSYNEQFFGPGTRLTVL.

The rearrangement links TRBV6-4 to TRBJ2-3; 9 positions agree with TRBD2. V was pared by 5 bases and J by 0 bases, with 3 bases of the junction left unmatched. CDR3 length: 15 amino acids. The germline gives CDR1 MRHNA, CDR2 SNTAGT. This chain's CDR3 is CASSLTSGSTDTQYF. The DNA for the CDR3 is TGTGCCAGCAGTCTAACTAGCGGGAGCACAGATACGCAGTATTTT.

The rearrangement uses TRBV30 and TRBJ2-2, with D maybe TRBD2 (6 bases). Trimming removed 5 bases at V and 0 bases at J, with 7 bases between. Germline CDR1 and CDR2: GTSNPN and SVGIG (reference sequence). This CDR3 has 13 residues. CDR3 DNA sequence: TGTGCCTGGGGGACTTCGAACACCGGGGAGCTGTTTTTT. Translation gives CAWGTSNTGELFF.

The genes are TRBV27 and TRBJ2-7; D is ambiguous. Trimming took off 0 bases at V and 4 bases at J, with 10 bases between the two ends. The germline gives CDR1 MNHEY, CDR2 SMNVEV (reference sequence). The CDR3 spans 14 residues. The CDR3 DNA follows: TGTGCCAGCAGTTTATCGATAGGGCTATACGAGCAGTACTTC. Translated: CASSLSIGLYEQYF.

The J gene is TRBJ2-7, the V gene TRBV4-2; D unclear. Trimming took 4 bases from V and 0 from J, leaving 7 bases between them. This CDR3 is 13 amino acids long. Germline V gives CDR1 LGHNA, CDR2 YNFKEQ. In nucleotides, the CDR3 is TGTGCCAGCAGCCGAGACATCTCCTACGAGCAGTACTTC. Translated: CASSRDISYEQYF.

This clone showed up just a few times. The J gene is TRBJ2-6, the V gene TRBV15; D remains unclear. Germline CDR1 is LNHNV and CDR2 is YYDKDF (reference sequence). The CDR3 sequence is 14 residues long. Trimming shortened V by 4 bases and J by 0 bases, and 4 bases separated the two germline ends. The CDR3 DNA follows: TGTGCCACCAGCAACCTCTCTGGGGCCAACGTCCTGACTTTC. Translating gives CATSNLSGANVLTF.

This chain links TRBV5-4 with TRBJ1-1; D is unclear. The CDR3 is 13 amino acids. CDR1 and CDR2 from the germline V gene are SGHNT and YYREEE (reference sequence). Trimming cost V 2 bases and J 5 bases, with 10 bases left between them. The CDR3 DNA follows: TGTGCCAGCAGCTTAGAGGGTAGAACTGAAGCTTTCTTT. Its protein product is CASSLEGRTEAFF. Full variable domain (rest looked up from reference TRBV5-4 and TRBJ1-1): ETGVTQSPTHLIKTRGQQVTLRCSSQSGHNTVSWYQQALGQGPQFIFQYYREEENGRGNFPPRFSGLQFPNYSSELNVNALELDDSALYLCASSLEGRTEAFFGQGTRLTVV.

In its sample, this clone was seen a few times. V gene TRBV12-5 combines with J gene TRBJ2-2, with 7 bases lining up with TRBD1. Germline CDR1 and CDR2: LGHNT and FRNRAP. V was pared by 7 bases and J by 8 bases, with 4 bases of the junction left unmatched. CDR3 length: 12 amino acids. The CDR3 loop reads CASAEGAGELFF. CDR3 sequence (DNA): TGTGCTAGTGCCGAGGGGGCTGGGGAGCTGTTTTTT.

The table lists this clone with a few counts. As DNA, the CDR3 is TGCAGCGATGGCCCGCAGGAGGCGGGCTACACCTTC. The encoded protein is CSDGPQEAGYTF. This chain links TRBV29-1 with TRBJ1-2; no clear D gene. CDR1 and CDR2 (germline): SQVTM, ANQGSEA. Trimming cost V 7 bases and J 8 bases, with 17 bases left between them. This CDR3 has 12 residues.

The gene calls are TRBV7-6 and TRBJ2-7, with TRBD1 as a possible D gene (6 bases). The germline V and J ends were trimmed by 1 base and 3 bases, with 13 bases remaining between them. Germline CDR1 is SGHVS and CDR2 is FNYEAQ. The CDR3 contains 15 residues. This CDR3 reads CASSLEEQGGYEQYF. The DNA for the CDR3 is TGTGCCAGCAGCTTAGAAGAACAGGGTGGCTACGAGCAGTACTTC.

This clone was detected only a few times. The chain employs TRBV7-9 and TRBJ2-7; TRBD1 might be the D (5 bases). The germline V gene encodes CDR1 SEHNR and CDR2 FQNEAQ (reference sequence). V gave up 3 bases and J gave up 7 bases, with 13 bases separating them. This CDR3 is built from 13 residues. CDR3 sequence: CASSFPTGQEQYF. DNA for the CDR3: TGTGCCAGCAGCTTCCCCACAGGACAAGAGCAGTACTTC.

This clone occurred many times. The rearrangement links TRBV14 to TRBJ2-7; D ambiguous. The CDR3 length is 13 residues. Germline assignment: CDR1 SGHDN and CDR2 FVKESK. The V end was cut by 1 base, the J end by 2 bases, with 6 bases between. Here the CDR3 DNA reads TGTGCCAGCAGCCAAGGGTTTACCTACGAGCAGTACTTC. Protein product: CASSQGFTYEQYF.

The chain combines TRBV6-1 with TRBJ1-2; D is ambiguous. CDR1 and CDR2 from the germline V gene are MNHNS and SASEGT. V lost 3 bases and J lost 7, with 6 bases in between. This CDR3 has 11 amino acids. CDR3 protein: CASSDGSGYTF. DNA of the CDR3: TGTGCCAGCAGTGACGGGAGTGGCTACACCTTC.

For the CDR3, the DNA is TGCAGCGTCAACAGGAATGAAAAACTGTTTTTT. It translates to CSVNRNEKLFF. The V and J genes are TRBV29-1 and TRBJ1-4; a possible D gene is TRBD1 (5 bases). The CDR3 length is 11 residues. V was cut by 6 bases and J by 5 bases, with 7 bases left in between. Germline lookup yields CDR1 SQVTM and CDR2 ANQGSEA.

This CDR3 reads CASSLGETGREQYF. The CDR3 bases are TGTGCCAGCAGCTTAGGCGAGACTGGGCGCGAGCAGTACTTC. The chain employs TRBV7-9 and TRBJ2-7; D remains unclear. There are 14 residues in the CDR3. Germline V lookup: CDR1 SEHNR, CDR2 FQNEAQ (reference sequence). Trimming took 1 base from V and 6 from J, leaving 13 bases between them.

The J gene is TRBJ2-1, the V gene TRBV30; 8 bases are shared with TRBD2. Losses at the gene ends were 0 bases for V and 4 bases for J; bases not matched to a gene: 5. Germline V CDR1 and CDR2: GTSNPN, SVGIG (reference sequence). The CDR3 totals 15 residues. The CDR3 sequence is CAWSVAAGGYNEQFF. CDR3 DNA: TGTGCCTGGAGTGTAGCGGCGGGGGGATACAATGAGCAGTTCTTC.

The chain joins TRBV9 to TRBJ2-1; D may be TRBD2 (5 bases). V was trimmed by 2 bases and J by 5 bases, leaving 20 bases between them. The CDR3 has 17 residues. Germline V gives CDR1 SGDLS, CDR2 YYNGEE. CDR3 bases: TGTGCCAGCAGCGTTAAGGGCGGAGGAGCCTACCACAATGAGCAGTTCTTC. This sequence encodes CASSVKGGGAYHNEQFF.

The CDR3 region has the DNA TGCAGCGTTGATCAAGTTGGGGATGGCTACACCTTC. Encoded protein: CSVDQVGDGYTF. The chain joins TRBV29-1 to TRBJ1-2; the D is unclear. Looked up from germline, CDR1 is SQVTM and CDR2 is ANQGSEA. Trimming removed 3 bases from V and 6 bases from J, with 11 bases in between. The CDR3 spans 12 residues.

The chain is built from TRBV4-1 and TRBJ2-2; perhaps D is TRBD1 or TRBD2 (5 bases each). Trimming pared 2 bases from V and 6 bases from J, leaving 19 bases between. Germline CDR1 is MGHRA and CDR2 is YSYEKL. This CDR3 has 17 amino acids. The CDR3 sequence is CASSQRSWGSLSGELFF. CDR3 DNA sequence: TGCGCCAGCAGCCAAAGGTCGTGGGGGTCACTGTCCGGGGAGCTGTTTTTT.

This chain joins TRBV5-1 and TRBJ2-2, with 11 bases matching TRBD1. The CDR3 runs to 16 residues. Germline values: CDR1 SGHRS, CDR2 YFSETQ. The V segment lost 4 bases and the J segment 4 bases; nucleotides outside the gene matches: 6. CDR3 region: CASSNRDRGTTGELFF. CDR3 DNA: TGCGCCAGCAGCAACCGGGACAGGGGGACCACCGGGGAGCTGTTTTTT.

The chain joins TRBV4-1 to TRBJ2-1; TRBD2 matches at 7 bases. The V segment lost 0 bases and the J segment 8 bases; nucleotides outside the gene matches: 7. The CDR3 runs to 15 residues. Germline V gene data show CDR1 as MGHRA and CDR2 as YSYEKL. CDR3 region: CASSQEELAWDEQFF. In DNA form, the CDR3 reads TGCGCCAGCAGCCAAGAAGAACTAGCGTGGGATGAGCAGTTCTTC.

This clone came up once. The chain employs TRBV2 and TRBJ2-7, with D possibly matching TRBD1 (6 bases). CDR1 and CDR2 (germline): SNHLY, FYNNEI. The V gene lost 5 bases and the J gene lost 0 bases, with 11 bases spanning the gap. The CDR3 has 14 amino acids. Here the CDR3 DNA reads TGTGCCAGCAGTAGACAGGTGTCCTCCTACGAGCAGTACTTC. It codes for CASSRQVSSYEQYF.

Here the CDR3 DNA reads TGTGCCAGCAGTGGGCAGGGGATGGCTGGCTACACCTTC. Residues: CASSGQGMAGYTF. This chain links TRBV25-1 with TRBJ1-2; D is perhaps TRBD1 (6 bases). Germline loops: CDR1 MGHDK, CDR2 SYGVNS. The CDR3 is made up of 13 amino acids. V was clipped by 4 bases and J by 7 bases, with 13 bases between them.

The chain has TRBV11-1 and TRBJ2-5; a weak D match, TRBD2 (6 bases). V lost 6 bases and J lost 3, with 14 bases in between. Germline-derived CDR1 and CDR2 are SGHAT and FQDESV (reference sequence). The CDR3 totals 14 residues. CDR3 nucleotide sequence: TGTGCCAGCAGTCGAGTCCCGGGGGAAGAGACCCAGTACTTC. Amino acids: CASSRVPGEETQYF. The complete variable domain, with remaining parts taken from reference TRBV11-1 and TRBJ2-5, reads EAEVAQSPRYKITEKSQAVAFWCDPISGHATLYWYRQILGQGPELLVQFQDESVVDDSQLPKDRFSAERLKGVDSTLKIQPAELGDSAMYLCASSRVPGEETQYFGPGTRLLVL.

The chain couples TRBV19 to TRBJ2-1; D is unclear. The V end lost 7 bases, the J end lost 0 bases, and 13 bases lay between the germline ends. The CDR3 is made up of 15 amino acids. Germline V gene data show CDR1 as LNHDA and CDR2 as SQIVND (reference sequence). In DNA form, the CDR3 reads TGTGCCAGTACCATGACAAAAAACTCCTACAATGAGCAGTTCTTC. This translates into CASTMTKNSYNEQFF.